The 10 T cell receptor beta chains presented below share a single source sample, sequenced in a study of PD-1 blockade in mismatch repair-deficient tumors. Sequenced by immunoSEQ multiplex PCR; TCRdb stores in-frame clones only, minus some. The data show more than 85,000 clones, with roughly four fifths seen just once and 6.3% held by the top ten. The sequencing used peripheral blood, collected approximately 35 weeks after starting pembrolizumab. The receptors were sampled from an adult with mismatch repair-deficient cancer.

This chain links TRBV7-9 with TRBJ2-7; perhaps TRBD2 as D (6 bases). Trimming removed 4 bases at V and 2 bases at J, with 15 bases between. Germline V lookup: CDR1 SEHNR, CDR2 FQNEAQ (reference sequence). The length of the CDR3 is 15 residues. Here the CDR3 reads CASSSLALQPYEQYF. DNA for the CDR3: TGTGCCAGCAGCTCCCTAGCGCTACAACCCTACGAGCAGTACTTC.

This chain connects TRBV29-1 to TRBJ2-5; possibly TRBD1 for D (6 bases). V lost 4 bases and J 1 base, leaving 10 bases between the germline ends. Germline V lookup: CDR1 SQVTM, CDR2 ANQGSEA. The CDR3 is 13 residues long. As DNA, the CDR3 is TGCAGCGTTGTTGGCAGGGGCCAAGAGACCCAGTACTTC. Its translation is CSVVGRGQETQYF. Combining the CDR3 with reference TRBV29-1 and TRBJ2-5 gives the whole variable domain SAVISQKPSRDICQRGTSLTIQCQVDSQVTMMFWYRQQPGQSLTLIATANQGSEATYESGFVIDKFPISRPNLTFSTLTVSNMSPEDSSIYLCSVVGRGQETQYFGPGTRLLVL.

The genes are TRBV9 and TRBJ2-5; 8 nucleotides agree with TRBD1. This CDR3 region has 16 residues. The V segment lost 6 bases and the J segment 0 bases; nucleotides outside the gene matches: 10. The germline V gene has CDR1 SGDLS and CDR2 YYNGEE. The CDR3 protein is CASTTGTGGYQETQYF. The CDR3 DNA follows: TGTGCCAGCACCACGGGGACAGGAGGGTACCAAGAGACCCAGTACTTC.

V is TRBV5-1 and J is TRBJ2-7; 11 bases are a match to TRBD2. Germline CDR1 reads SGHRS; CDR2 reads YFSETQ. After removal of 4 bases from V and 7 bases from J, the junction contained 10 bases not matched to a gene. This CDR3 spans 15 amino acids. The CDR3 sequence is CASSQTSGEMIEQYF. The CDR3 region has the DNA TGCGCCAGCAGCCAGACTAGCGGGGAGATGATTGAGCAGTACTTC.

The chain employs TRBV7-6 and TRBJ2-2; 7 nucleotides line up with TRBD2. The CDR3 loop spans 15 amino acids. Germline CDR1 SGHVS, CDR2 FNYEAQ. The V segment lost 8 bases and the J segment 0 bases; nucleotides outside the gene matches: 6. This chain's CDR3 is CASLPTSANTGELFF. Written as DNA, the CDR3 is TGTGCCAGCCTACCCACTAGCGCGAACACCGGGGAGCTGTTTTTT.

This chain uses TRBV9 with TRBJ1-3, with D possibly being TRBD1 (6 bases). There are 16 residues in the CDR3. Germline CDR1 reads SGDLS; CDR2 reads YYNGEE. V dropped 4 bases and J dropped 4 bases, with 18 bases sitting between them. For the CDR3, the DNA is TGTGCCAGCAGCCCTTGGACAGTAGCTTCGGGAAACACCATATATTTT. Its protein is CASSPWTVASGNTIYF.

This chain links TRBV5-8 with TRBJ1-2; a possible D gene is TRBD1 (5 bases). Germline-derived CDR1 and CDR2 are SGHTS and YDEGEE. Trimming left V 2 bases short and J 14 bases short, with 16 bases between. The CDR3 is 12 amino acids. CDR3 region: CASSFTGPPETF. Here the CDR3 DNA reads TGTGCCAGCAGCTTCACAGGCCCCCCGGAAACCTTC.

V usage is TRBV6-4 and J usage is TRBJ2-5; D not certain. V was shortened by 7 bases and J by 2 bases, with 2 bases between the two germline ends. CDR1 MRHNA and CDR2 SNTAGT come from the germline V gene. The CDR3 runs 10 residues. CDR3 sequence: CASTQETQYF. The CDR3 nucleotides are TGTGCCAGCACACAAGAGACCCAGTACTTC.

The genes are TRBV21-1 and TRBJ2-5; the D call of TRBD2 is as the table states it, not checked on the DNA. TRBV21-1 is a documented pseudogene. The CDR3 sequence is 17 residues long. Here the CDR3 DNA reads TGTGCCAGCAGCACCCGAGGGTGGCACTGGACTCAAGAGACCCAGTACTTC. Residues: CASSTRGWHWTQETQYF.

The rearrangement joins TRBV19 to TRBJ2-1; 8 bases match TRBD1. This CDR3 has 15 residues. The V and J ends lost 5 bases and 1 base, in that order; junction bases with no gene match: 4. CDR1 is LNHDA and CDR2 is SQIVND in the germline V gene (reference sequence). The CDR3 region is CASSPTGGSYNEQFF. For the CDR3, the DNA is TGTGCCAGTAGTCCAACAGGGGGGTCCTACAATGAGCAGTTCTTC.